The 26 T cell receptor beta chains reported below all come from one sample, sequenced in a study of Tregs in tolerant kidney transplant recipients. The table came from immunoSEQ multiplex PCR; TCRdb's copy has only in-frame clones and leaves some out. The sample includes 85,000 to 100,000 clones, approximately 94% of them seen just once. The sequenced sample was CD4+ T cells from blood, obtained before the transplant. These receptors were taken from a human donor who received a combined kidney and bone marrow transplant.

The chain carries TRBV5-1 and TRBJ1-5, with D maybe TRBD1 (6 bases). CDR1 SGHRS and CDR2 YFSETQ come from the germline V gene. CDR3 size: 15 residues. V was cut by 1 base and J by 2 bases, with 10 bases left in between. The CDR3 nucleotides read TGCGCCAGCAGCTTGATAGGGGGAGGCAATCAGCCCCAGCATTTT. It specifies CASSLIGGGNQPQHF.

This clone appeared a single time. The chain is built from TRBV7-9 and TRBJ2-7, with D possibly being TRBD1 (6 bases). Germline lookup yields CDR1 SEHNR and CDR2 FQNEAQ (reference sequence). Trimming removed 1 base at V and 7 bases at J, with 20 bases between. This CDR3 is built from 16 residues. CDR3 region: CASSLESSRQGNEQYF. The CDR3 nucleotides are TGTGCCAGCAGCTTAGAGTCGTCCAGGCAGGGGAATGAGCAGTACTTC. The whole variable domain, remainder taken from reference TRBV7-9 and TRBJ2-7, is DTGVSQNPRHKITKRGQNVTFRCDPISEHNRLYWYRQTLGQGPEFLTYFQNEAQLEKSRLLSDRFSAERPKGSFSTLEIQRTEQGDSAMYLCASSLESSRQGNEQYFGPGTRLTVT.

V gene TRBV5-1 combines with J gene TRBJ2-5; D call uncertain. This CDR3 has 13 residues. Germline assignment: CDR1 SGHRS and CDR2 YFSETQ. Trimming left V 0 bases short and J 4 bases short, with 7 bases between. The CDR3 loop is CASSLAGRETQYF. Written as DNA, the CDR3 is TGCGCCAGCAGCTTGGCCGGTCGAGAGACCCAGTACTTC. Full variable domain (rest looked up from reference TRBV5-1 and TRBJ2-5): KAGVTQTPRYLIKTRGQQVTLSCSPISGHRSVSWYQQTPGQGLQFLFEYFSETQRNKGNFPGRFSGRQFSNSRSEMNVSTLELGDSALYLCASSLAGRETQYFGPGTRLLVL.

V gene TRBV30 combines with J gene TRBJ1-4; 7 bases fit TRBD1. V trimming: 6 bases; J trimming: 4 bases; junction bases outside the gene matches: 5. The germline V gene encodes CDR1 GTSNPN and CDR2 SVGIG (reference sequence). CDR3 size: 13 residues. CDR3 sequence: CACPGQYNEKLFF. CDR3 nucleotides: TGTGCCTGCCCGGGACAGTATAATGAAAAACTGTTTTTT.

This chain uses TRBV4-2 with TRBJ2-5; D uncertain. The length of the CDR3 is 13 residues. V dropped 1 base and J dropped 5 bases, with 8 bases sitting between them. Germline V lookup: CDR1 LGHNA, CDR2 YNFKEQ. The CDR3 protein is CASSQAVRETQYF. DNA of the CDR3: TGTGCCAGCAGCCAAGCTGTGAGGGAGACCCAGTACTTC.

V gene TRBV21-1 combines with J gene TRBJ2-1; TRBD2, as called in the table, went unchecked against the DNA. TRBV21-1 is shown as a pseudogene. The CDR3 length is 18 residues. The CDR3 nucleotides are TGTGCCAGCAGCAGGCGCAAAGGGGGACTAGCGGCCCACAATGAGCAGTTCTTC. Translation gives CASSRRKGGLAAHNEQFF.

The chain is built from TRBV5-1 and TRBJ1-3; the D is unclear. Trimming took off 0 bases at V and 3 bases at J, with 13 bases between the two ends. The CDR3 runs 16 residues. Germline V gene lookup returns CDR1 SGHRS and CDR2 YFSETQ. CDR3 residues: CASSLAGGRYGNTIYF. The DNA of the CDR3 is TGCGCCAGCAGCTTGGCGGGAGGCCGGTATGGAAACACCATATATTTT.

The chain uses TRBV7-2 and TRBJ2-1; 10 bases map to TRBD2. This CDR3 spans 16 amino acids. V was clipped by 1 base and J by 4 bases; unmatched bases: 4. Germline lookup yields CDR1 SGHTA and CDR2 FQGNSA. Here the CDR3 reads CASSLGGSGGYNEQFF. The CDR3 coding sequence is TGTGCCAGCAGCTTAGGTGGTAGCGGGGGGTACAATGAGCAGTTCTTC.

The chain employs TRBV5-1 and TRBJ1-4, with 7 positions matching TRBD1. Germline V gene lookup returns CDR1 SGHRS and CDR2 YFSETQ. V shed 3 bases, J shed 6 bases, and the junction held 8 bases outside the gene matches. The length of the CDR3 is 15 residues. The CDR3, as DNA: TGCGCCAGCAGCTCAGGGACAGCAGATTATGAAAAACTGTTTTTT. Protein sequence: CASSSGTADYEKLFF.

The V and J genes are TRBV7-2 and TRBJ2-3; 7 bases fit TRBD2. With V trimmed by 1 base and J by 0 bases, 1 base remained unmatched. The germline V gene encodes CDR1 SGHTA and CDR2 FQGNSA. The CDR3 contains 15 residues. The CDR3 region is CASSLVSGSTDTQYF. The DNA for the CDR3 is TGTGCCAGCAGCTTAGTTAGCGGGAGCACAGATACGCAGTATTTT.

The chain employs TRBV28 and TRBJ2-2; D is possibly TRBD1 (5 bases). Germline lookup yields CDR1 MDHEN and CDR2 SYDVKM. The CDR3 totals 16 residues. The V gene lost 3 bases and the J gene lost 3 bases, with 14 bases spanning the gap. The CDR3 DNA reads TGTGCCAGCAGTTTCGGTCCCGGACATTACACCGGGGAGCTGTTTTTT. Translating it yields CASSFGPGHYTGELFF.

The V gene is TRBV28, the J gene TRBJ2-5; D unresolved. The ends were cut back, 6 bases at V and 2 bases at J, with 13 bases in the middle. Germline CDR1 and CDR2: MDHEN and SYDVKM. This CDR3 region has 14 residues. CDR3 sequence: CASRLGAKQETQYF. As DNA, the CDR3 is TGTGCCAGCAGGTTAGGAGCCAAACAAGAGACCCAGTACTTC. The variable domain in full, completed from reference TRBV28 and TRBJ2-5, reads DVKVTQSSRYLVKRTGEKVFLECVQDMDHENMFWYRQDPGLGLRLIYFSYDVKMKEKGDIPEGYSVSREKKERFSLILESASTNQTSMYLCASRLGAKQETQYFGPGTRLLVL.

The chain carries TRBV7-3 and TRBJ2-3, with 9 positions matching TRBD2. The CDR3 has 15 amino acids. V shed 6 bases, J shed 3 bases, and the junction held 7 bases outside the gene matches. Germline V gives CDR1 SGHTA, CDR2 FQGTGA. CDR3 in amino acids: CASSQTSGITDTQYF. CDR3 nucleotides: TGTGCCAGCAGTCAGACTAGCGGAATAACAGATACGCAGTATTTT.

Only one count was recorded for this clone. This sequence joins TRBV21-1 and TRBJ1-2; the table gives TRBD1 as D, unverified against the DNA. TRBV21-1 is a pseudogene. This CDR3 has 14 residues. CDR3 amino acids: CASSKGGTGDGYTF. CDR3 DNA sequence: TGTGCCAGCAGCAAAGGTGGGACAGGGGATGGCTACACCTTC.

Worth noting for this clone: Other DNA sequences in the sample encode the same CDR3. The chain has TRBV28 and TRBJ1-6; D may be TRBD1 (6 bases). The CDR3 contains 16 residues. Per germline, CDR1 MDHEN and CDR2 SYDVKM. V was clipped by 5 bases and J by 5 bases, with 16 bases between them. The CDR3 spells CASSPAGQSNNSPLHF. The CDR3 DNA reads TGTGCCAGCAGTCCCGCCGGACAGTCCAATAATTCACCCCTCCACTTT.

This clone was picked up a small number of times. The rearrangement uses TRBV5-4 and TRBJ1-4; D is ambiguous. CDR1 SGHNT and CDR2 YYREEE come from the germline V gene (reference sequence). This CDR3 has 14 residues. The V gene lost 4 bases and the J gene lost 3 bases, with 10 bases spanning the gap. The CDR3 DNA follows: TGTGCCAGCAGCGTCGGGAGGTCTAATGAAAAACTGTTTTTT. Encoded protein: CASSVGRSNEKLFF. The full variable domain, rest sourced from reference TRBV5-4 and TRBJ1-4, is ETGVTQSPTHLIKTRGQQVTLRCSSQSGHNTVSWYQQALGQGPQFIFQYYREEENGRGNFPPRFSGLQFPNYSSELNVNALELDDSALYLCASSVGRSNEKLFFGSGTQLSVL.

The chain links TRBV2 to TRBJ1-4; D is possibly TRBD1 (5 bases). V dropped 7 bases and J dropped 5 bases, with 17 bases sitting between them. The CDR3 is made up of 15 amino acids. The germline V gene has CDR1 SNHLY and CDR2 FYNNEI. The CDR3 DNA reads TGTGCCAGCACCCTTCCAGGGTCCTTGAATGAAAAACTGTTTTTT. Its translation is CASTLPGSLNEKLFF.

The genes are TRBV30 and TRBJ1-6; 7 bases agree with TRBD1. In germline, CDR1 is GTSNPN, CDR2 SVGIG (reference sequence). The CDR3 runs to 14 residues. After removal of 7 bases from V and 6 bases from J, the junction contained 9 bases not matched to a gene. The CDR3 is CAYNPGQANSPLHF. In DNA, the CDR3 is TGTGCCTACAATCCTGGACAGGCTAATTCACCCCTCCACTTT. Supplemented by reference TRBV30 and TRBJ1-6, the full variable domain reads SQTIHQWPATLVQPVGSPLSLECTVEGTSNPNLYWYRQAAGRGLQLLFYSVGIGQISSEVPQNLSASRPQDRQFILSSKKLLLSDSGFYLCAYNPGQANSPLHFGNGTRLTVT.

J is TRBJ2-1 and V is TRBV11-3; 7 bases are shared with TRBD2. The CDR3 length is 16 residues. V dropped 1 base and J dropped 3; count of bases not matched to a gene: 6. CDR1 SGHNT and CDR2 YENEEA come from the germline V gene. The DNA of the CDR3 is TGTGCCAGCAGCTTAGGGGGCGGGGGATTCTACAATGAGCAGTTCTTC. As protein: CASSLGGGGFYNEQFF.

The chain employs TRBV19 and TRBJ1-4; D is undetermined. V was trimmed by 2 bases and J by 8 bases, leaving 12 bases between them. This CDR3 spans 14 amino acids. Per germline, CDR1 LNHDA and CDR2 SQIVND (reference sequence). The CDR3 loop reads CASSIWGGSEKLFF. For the CDR3, the DNA is TGTGCCAGTAGTATATGGGGAGGATCGGAAAAACTGTTTTTT.

This sequence joins TRBV5-5 and TRBJ2-1, with 8 bases that match TRBD2. The trim removed 7 bases at V and 11 bases at J, leaving 8 bases unmatched. This CDR3 is built from 12 residues. Germline-derived CDR1 and CDR2 are SGHKS and YYEKEE (reference sequence). The CDR3 region has the DNA TGTGCCAGCGTCCGGGAGGGATCTAAGCAGTTCTTC. Residues: CASVREGSKQFF.

This clone was seen a single time. The CDR3 nucleotides read TGCAGCGTTGGCACAGGGGGCCTAGAGACCCAGTACTTC. It specifies CSVGTGGLETQYF. This chain joins TRBV29-1 and TRBJ2-5, with TRBD1 identical over 9 bases. Germline V gives CDR1 SQVTM, CDR2 ANQGSEA. V lost 4 bases, J lost 4 bases, and 4 bases stayed unmatched. CDR3 size: 13 residues.

This rearrangement joins TRBV14 to TRBJ1-2; the D is unclear. The CDR3 consists of 12 residues. The ends were cut back, 3 bases at V and 8 bases at J, with 10 bases in the middle. The germline V gene encodes CDR1 SGHDN and CDR2 FVKESK. The CDR3: CASSQGPVGYTF. CDR3 in DNA: TGTGCCAGCAGCCAGGGCCCCGTGGGCTACACCTTC.

V usage is TRBV6-1 and J usage is TRBJ2-4; D remains unclear. V lost 3 bases to trimming and J lost 8 bases, with 20 bases between them. This CDR3 has 16 residues. CDR1 is MNHNS and CDR2 is SASEGT in the germline V gene. The CDR3 bases are TGTGCCAGCAGTGAGGGCAGTGTCACGATTATGCACATTCAGTACTTC. As protein: CASSEGSVTIMHIQYF.

V and J are TRBV4-3 and TRBJ2-3, with 8 bases matching TRBD2. This CDR3 has 16 amino acids. Unmatched junction bases numbered 6, after V lost 0 bases and J lost 4 bases. Germline V gene data show CDR1 as LGHNA and CDR2 as YSLEER. CDR3 amino acids: CASSQDHGRAPDTQYF. CDR3 coding DNA: TGCGCCAGCAGCCAAGATCACGGGAGGGCCCCAGATACGCAGTATTTT.

The chain combines TRBV20-1 with TRBJ1-1, with a possible D match to TRBD1 (6 bases). From germline, CDR1 is DFQATT and CDR2 SNEGSKA (reference sequence). Trimming stripped 3 bases from V and 6 bases from J, with 8 bases between. This CDR3 has 11 residues. The CDR3 region is CSASWTAEAFF. The CDR3 DNA follows: TGCAGTGCTAGTTGGACAGCTGAAGCTTTCTTT.